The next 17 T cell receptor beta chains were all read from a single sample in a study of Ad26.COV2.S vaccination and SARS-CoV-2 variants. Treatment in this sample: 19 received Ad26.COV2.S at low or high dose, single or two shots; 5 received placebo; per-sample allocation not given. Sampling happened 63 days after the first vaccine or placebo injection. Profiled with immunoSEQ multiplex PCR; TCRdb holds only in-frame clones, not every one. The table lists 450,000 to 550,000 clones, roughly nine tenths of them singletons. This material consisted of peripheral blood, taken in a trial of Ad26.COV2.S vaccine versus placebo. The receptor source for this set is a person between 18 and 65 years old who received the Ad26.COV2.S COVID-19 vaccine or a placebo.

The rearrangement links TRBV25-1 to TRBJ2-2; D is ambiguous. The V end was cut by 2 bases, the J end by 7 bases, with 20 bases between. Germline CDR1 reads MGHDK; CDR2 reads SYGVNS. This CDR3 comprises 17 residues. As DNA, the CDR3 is TGTGCCAGCAGTGAACGAGCGAGTTTACGAATAAGCGGGGAGCTGTTTTTT. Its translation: CASSERASLRISGELFF.

The CDR3 here is CASSLFGVEDTEAFF. CDR3 nucleotide sequence: TGTGCCAGTAGTCTCTTCGGGGTGGAGGACACTGAAGCTTTCTTT. The chain carries TRBV19 and TRBJ1-1; D not resolved. Germline values: CDR1 LNHDA, CDR2 SQIVND (reference sequence). The CDR3 contains 15 residues. V was trimmed by 5 bases and J by 3 bases, leaving 16 bases between them.

CDR3 DNA sequence: TGTGCCAGCACCACCACGGGGGACCTCCTCCGGCCTGAAGCTTTCTTT. This translates into CASTTTGDLLRPEAFF. The chain recombines TRBV11-2 with TRBJ1-1; possibly TRBD1 for D (5 bases). V was pared by 7 bases and J by 6 bases, with 24 bases between. CDR3 length: 16 residues. Germline V gene lookup returns CDR1 SGHAT and CDR2 FQNNGV.

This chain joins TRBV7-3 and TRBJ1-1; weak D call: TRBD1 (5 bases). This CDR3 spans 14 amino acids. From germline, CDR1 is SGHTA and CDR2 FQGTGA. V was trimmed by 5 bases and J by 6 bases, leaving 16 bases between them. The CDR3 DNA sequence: TGTGCCAGCAGCGTGGACGGGGCGATTTCTGAAGCTTTCTTT. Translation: CASSVDGAISEAFF.

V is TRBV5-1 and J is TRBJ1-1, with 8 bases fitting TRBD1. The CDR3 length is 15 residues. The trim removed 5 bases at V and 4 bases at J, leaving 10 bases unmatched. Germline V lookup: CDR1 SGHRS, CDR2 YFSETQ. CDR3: CASSSLGQAGTEAFF. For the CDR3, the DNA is TGCGCCAGCAGTAGTCTGGGACAGGCGGGCACTGAAGCTTTCTTT.

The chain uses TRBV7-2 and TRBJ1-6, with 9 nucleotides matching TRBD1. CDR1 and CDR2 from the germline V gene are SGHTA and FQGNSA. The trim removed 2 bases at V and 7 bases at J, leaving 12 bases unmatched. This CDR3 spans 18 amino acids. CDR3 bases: TGTGCCAGCAGCTTACGGCGAGTGCGGGACAGGGAGAATTCACCCCTCCACTTT. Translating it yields CASSLRRVRDRENSPLHF.

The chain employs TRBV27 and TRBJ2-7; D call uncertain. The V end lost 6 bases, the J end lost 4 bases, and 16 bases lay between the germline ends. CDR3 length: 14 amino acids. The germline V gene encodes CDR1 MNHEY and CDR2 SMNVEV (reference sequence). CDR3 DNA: TGTGCCAGCAGCGCGACACCGCTCTCGTACGAGCAGTACTTC. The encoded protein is CASSATPLSYEQYF.

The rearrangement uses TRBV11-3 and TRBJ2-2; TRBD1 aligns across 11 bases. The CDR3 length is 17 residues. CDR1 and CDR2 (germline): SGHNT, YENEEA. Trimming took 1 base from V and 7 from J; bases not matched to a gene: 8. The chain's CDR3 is CASSLGSGQGARGELFF. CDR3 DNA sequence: TGTGCCAGCAGCTTAGGGTCCGGACAGGGGGCGCGCGGGGAGCTGTTTTTT.

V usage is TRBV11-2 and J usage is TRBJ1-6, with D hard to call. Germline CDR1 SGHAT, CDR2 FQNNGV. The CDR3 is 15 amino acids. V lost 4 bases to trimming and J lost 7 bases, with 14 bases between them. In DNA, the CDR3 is TGTGCCAGCAGCTCCCTCCGGGTCTGGAATTCACCCCTCCACTTT. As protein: CASSSLRVWNSPLHF.

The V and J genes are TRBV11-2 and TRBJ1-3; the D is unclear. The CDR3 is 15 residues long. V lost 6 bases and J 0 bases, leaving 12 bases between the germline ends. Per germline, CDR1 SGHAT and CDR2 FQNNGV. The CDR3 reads CASSEVWGSGNTIYF. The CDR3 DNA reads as TGTGCCAGCAGTGAAGTTTGGGGCTCTGGAAACACCATATATTTT.

The CDR3 DNA reads TGTGCCAGCAGCACCCGGTGGGGGACAGGGTTTATCCACGAGCAGTACTTC. Amino acid sequence: CASSTRWGTGFIHEQYF. The chain has TRBV11-2 and TRBJ2-7; 9 bases agree with TRBD1. The trim removed 5 bases at V and 5 bases at J, leaving 16 bases unmatched. The CDR3 spans 17 residues. Germline CDR1 is SGHAT and CDR2 is FQNNGV.

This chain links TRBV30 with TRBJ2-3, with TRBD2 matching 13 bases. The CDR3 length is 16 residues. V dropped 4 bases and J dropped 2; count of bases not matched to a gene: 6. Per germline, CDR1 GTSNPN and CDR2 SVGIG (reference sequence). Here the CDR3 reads CAWTRLAGGLTDTQYF. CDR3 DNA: TGTGCCTGGACGAGACTAGCGGGAGGTCTCACAGATACGCAGTATTTT.

Here the CDR3 reads CASSFSGYQPQHF. CDR3 sequence (DNA): TGTGCCAGCAGTTTTTCGGGGTATCAGCCCCAGCATTTT. This chain uses TRBV27 with TRBJ1-5; D gene ambiguous. Germline V gene sequence: CDR1 MNHEY, CDR2 SMNVEV (reference sequence). V dropped 3 bases and J dropped 5 bases, with 8 bases sitting between them. CDR3 length: 13 amino acids.

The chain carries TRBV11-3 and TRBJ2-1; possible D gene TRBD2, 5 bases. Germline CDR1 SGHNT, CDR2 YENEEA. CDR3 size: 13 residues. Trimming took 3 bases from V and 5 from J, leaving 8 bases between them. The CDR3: CASSLTTHNEQFF. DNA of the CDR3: TGTGCCAGCAGCTTGACTACCCACAATGAGCAGTTCTTC.

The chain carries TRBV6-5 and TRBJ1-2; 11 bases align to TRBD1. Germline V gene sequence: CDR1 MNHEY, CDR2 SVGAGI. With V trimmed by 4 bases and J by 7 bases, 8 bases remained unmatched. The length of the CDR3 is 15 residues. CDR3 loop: CASSLTGGQGVGYTF. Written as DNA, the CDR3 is TGTGCCAGCAGTTTAACCGGGGGACAGGGGGTTGGCTACACCTTC.

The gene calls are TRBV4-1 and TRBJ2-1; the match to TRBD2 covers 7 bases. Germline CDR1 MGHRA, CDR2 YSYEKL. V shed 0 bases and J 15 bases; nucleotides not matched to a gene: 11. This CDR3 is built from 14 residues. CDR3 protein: CASSQDVSSGEMFF. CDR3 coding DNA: TGCGCCAGCAGCCAAGATGTATCCAGCGGGGAGATGTTCTTC.

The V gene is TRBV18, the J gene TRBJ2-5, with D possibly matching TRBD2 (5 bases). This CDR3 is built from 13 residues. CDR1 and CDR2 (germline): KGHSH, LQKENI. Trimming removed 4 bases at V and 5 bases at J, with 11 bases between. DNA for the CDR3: TGTGCCAGCTCACTCGGGGAGTGGGAGACCCAGTACTTC. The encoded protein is CASSLGEWETQYF.